Listed below are T cell receptor beta chains from one sample, sequenced in a study of tumor-infiltrating T cells and Merkel cell polyomavirus. Sequencing used immunoSEQ multiplex PCR; TCRdb keeps in-frame clones, though not all of them. Among more than 20,000 clones listed, nearly 90% were seen once. The material sequenced was lymph node tissue. All receptors derive from a man aged 50 or older with Merkel cell carcinoma. Each CDR3 is given with its conserved first and last residue. A D gene is named only where the DNA matches it firmly. Size values are once, few and many counts, or a class for expanded clones, and some rows have none.

v_gene: TRBV28; abundance: .; d_gene: TRBD2; j_gene: TRBJ2-2; len: 17; CDR3nt: TGTGCCAGCAGCCCCCTCTTACTAGCGGGAGACCACGGGGAGCTGTTTTTT; CDR3aa: CASSPLLLAGDHGELFF
v_gene: TRBV6-1; abundance: .; d_gene: .; j_gene: TRBJ1-2; len: 12; CDR3nt: TGTGCCAGCAGTGGTTCGGGGGGAGGCTACACCTTC; CDR3aa: CASSGSGGGYTF
v_gene: TRBV5-1; abundance: .; d_gene: .; j_gene: TRBJ2-5; len: 16; CDR3nt: TGCGCCAGCAGCCCGGCTAAGCGAACAACCCAAGAGACCCAGTACTTC; CDR3aa: CASSPAKRTTQETQYF
v_gene: TRBV30; abundance: .; d_gene: .; j_gene: TRBJ1-3; len: 16; CDR3nt: TGTGCCTGGAGTCCGGGGGACTTAAGCTCTGGAAACACCATATATTTT; CDR3aa: CAWSPGDLSSGNTIYF
v_gene: TRBV30; abundance: .; d_gene: .; j_gene: TRBJ1-5; len: 13; CDR3nt: TGTGCCTGGAGGAGGGGGGGAGGGCAGCCCCAGCATTTT; CDR3aa: CAWRRGGGQPQHF
v_gene: TRBV30; abundance: .; d_gene: .; j_gene: TRBJ2-3; len: 15; CDR3nt: TGTGCCTGGAGTGATACACAGGGCTACACAGATACGCAGTATTTT; CDR3aa: CAWSDTQGYTDTQYF
v_gene: TRBV25-1; abundance: .; d_gene: .; j_gene: TRBJ1-1; len: 13; CDR3nt: TGTGCCAGCAGTGAACCGTTGAACACTGAAGCTTTCTTT; CDR3aa: CASSEPLNTEAFF
v_gene: TRBV19; abundance: .; d_gene: .; j_gene: TRBJ1-1; len: 14; CDR3nt: TGTGCCAGTAGTATCCAGGCTGTAAACACTGAAGCTTTCTTT; CDR3aa: CASSIQAVNTEAFF
v_gene: TRBV9; abundance: .; d_gene: TRBD2; j_gene: TRBJ2-2; len: 17; CDR3nt: TGTGCCAGCAGCGACGGGACTAGCGGGAGGAGGGACGGGGAGCTGTTTTTT; CDR3aa: CASSDGTSGRRDGELFF
v_gene: TRBV14; abundance: .; d_gene: TRBD1; j_gene: TRBJ2-5; len: 13; CDR3nt: TGTGCCAGCAACAGGGGATTTCAAGAGACCCAGTACTTC; CDR3aa: CASNRGFQETQYF
v_gene: TRBV28; abundance: .; d_gene: TRBD1; j_gene: TRBJ2-7; len: 13; CDR3nt: TGTGCCAGCGCCCGGGACAGGGTGAGCGAGCAGTACTTC; CDR3aa: CASARDRVSEQYF
v_gene: TRBV30; abundance: .; d_gene: TRBD1; j_gene: TRBJ2-7; len: 14; CDR3nt: TGTGCCTGGAGTTCTCCCAGGGGGCGAGGGGAGCAGTACTTC; CDR3aa: CAWSSPRGRGEQYF
v_gene: TRBV7-9; abundance: .; d_gene: TRBD2; j_gene: TRBJ2-1; len: 17; CDR3nt: TGTGCCAGCAGCTCGGGGGGACTAGCGGGAAAAGGTAATGAGCAGTTCTTC; CDR3aa: CASSSGGLAGKGNEQFF
v_gene: TRBV6-1; abundance: .; d_gene: TRBD2; j_gene: TRBJ2-3; len: 15; CDR3nt: TGTGCCAGCAGTTTTAGTAGCGGGCGCACAGATACGCAGTATTTT; CDR3aa: CASSFSSGRTDTQYF
v_gene: TRBV2; abundance: .; d_gene: .; j_gene: TRBJ1-5; len: 15; CDR3nt: TGTGCCAGCAGTGATCCACCCAGATACAATCAGCCCCAGCATTTT; CDR3aa: CASSDPPRYNQPQHF
v_gene: TRBV28; abundance: .; d_gene: .; j_gene: TRBJ1-4; len: 13; CDR3nt: TGTGCCAGCTGGGCGGGGGTAGAAGAAAAACTGTTTTTT; CDR3aa: CASWAGVEEKLFF
v_gene: TRBV14; abundance: few; d_gene: .; j_gene: TRBJ1-5; len: 13; CDR3nt: TGTGCCAGCAGCCTCACTACAGGGTACCCCCAGCATTTT; CDR3aa: CASSLTTGYPQHF
v_gene: TRBV2; abundance: .; d_gene: TRBD1; j_gene: TRBJ2-2; len: 14; CDR3nt: TGTGCCACTTACCGGGACAGGGACACCGGGGAGCTGTTTTTT; CDR3aa: CATYRDRDTGELFF
v_gene: TRBV29-1; abundance: medium-sized; d_gene: TRBD1; j_gene: TRBJ2-2; len: 13; CDR3nt: TGCAGCGTCACAGGGGGCGCAGCCGGGGAGCTGTTTTTT; CDR3aa: CSVTGGAAGELFF
v_gene: TRBV19; abundance: .; d_gene: .; j_gene: TRBJ2-1; len: 14; CDR3nt: TGTGCCACAAAGGAGGGCCCCTCCTACAATGAGCAGTTCTTC; CDR3aa: CATKEGPSYNEQFF
v_gene: TRBV6-5; abundance: .; d_gene: .; j_gene: TRBJ1-1; len: 13; CDR3nt: TGTGCCGCCCACAGGAGTATGAACACTGAAGCTTTCTTT; CDR3aa: CAAHRSMNTEAFF
v_gene: TRBV11-2; abundance: .; d_gene: TRBD2; j_gene: TRBJ2-5; len: 15; CDR3nt: TGTGCCAGCAGACGACCGGGACTAGCGGATAAGACCCAGTACTTC; CDR3aa: CASRRPGLADKTQYF
v_gene: TRBV27; abundance: .; d_gene: TRBD1; j_gene: TRBJ2-6; len: 18; CDR3nt: TGTGCCAGCAGTTCAAGACAGGGGGGTACATCTGGGGCCAACGTCCTGACTTTC; CDR3aa: CASSSRQGGTSGANVLTF
v_gene: TRBV5-1; abundance: .; d_gene: TRBD2; j_gene: TRBJ2-7; len: 14; CDR3nt: TGCGCCAGCAGCCTGACTAGCGCCGCCTACGAGCAGTACTTC; CDR3aa: CASSLTSAAYEQYF
v_gene: TRBV27; abundance: .; d_gene: TRBD2; j_gene: TRBJ2-7; len: 17; CDR3nt: TGTGCCAGCAGGACCCGGGCTAGCGGGAGTAGGAGGTACGAGCAGTACTTC; CDR3aa: CASRTRASGSRRYEQYF
v_gene: TRBV4-3; abundance: .; d_gene: TRBD1; j_gene: TRBJ2-1; len: 16; CDR3nt: TGCGCCAGCAGCCAAGGCCGGGACAGGGGGAACAATGAGCAGTTCTTC; CDR3aa: CASSQGRDRGNNEQFF
v_gene: TRBV10-3; abundance: .; d_gene: .; j_gene: TRBJ1-3; len: 14; CDR3nt: TGTGCCATCAGTGACGGGAGCTCTGGAAACACCATATATTTT; CDR3aa: CAISDGSSGNTIYF
v_gene: TRBV19; abundance: .; d_gene: TRBD2; j_gene: TRBJ2-1; len: 18; CDR3nt: TGTGCCAGTAGTCCGGGGACTAGCGGGAGGCTCTCCTACAATGAGCAGTTCTTC; CDR3aa: CASSPGTSGRLSYNEQFF
v_gene: TRBV9; abundance: .; d_gene: TRBD1; j_gene: TRBJ1-1; len: 15; CDR3nt: TGTGCCAGCAGCGTAACCGGGACAGGGACCACTGAAGCTTTCTTT; CDR3aa: CASSVTGTGTTEAFF
v_gene: TRBV5-5; abundance: .; d_gene: TRBD1; j_gene: TRBJ2-5; len: 14; CDR3nt: TGTGCCAGCAGCACCGGGACAGCACAAGAGACCCAGTACTTC; CDR3aa: CASSTGTAQETQYF
v_gene: TRBV10-3; abundance: .; d_gene: .; j_gene: TRBJ1-5; len: 16; CDR3nt: TGTGCCATCAGTGAGTCTGGGAGGGGGAGCAATCAGCCCCAGCATTTT; CDR3aa: CAISESGRGSNQPQHF
v_gene: TRBV19; abundance: .; d_gene: TRBD1; j_gene: TRBJ2-7; len: 15; CDR3nt: TGTGCCAGTAGTATATTCGGCAGGGGGCTCTACGAGCAGTACTTC; CDR3aa: CASSIFGRGLYEQYF
v_gene: TRBV4-2; abundance: .; d_gene: .; j_gene: TRBJ2-1; len: 15; CDR3nt: TGTGCCAGCAGCCAAGAATTAAGGAGAGGCGATGAGCAGTTCTTC; CDR3aa: CASSQELRRGDEQFF
v_gene: TRBV5-4; abundance: .; d_gene: TRBD1; j_gene: TRBJ1-2; len: 15; CDR3nt: TGTGCCAGCAGCTTGGAGTTTACAGGGGGAAGGGGCTACACCTTC; CDR3aa: CASSLEFTGGRGYTF
v_gene: TRBV18; abundance: .; d_gene: .; j_gene: TRBJ1-1; len: 15; CDR3nt: TGTGCCAGCTTCACCAATCCGGGGATAAACACTGAAGCTTTCTTT; CDR3aa: CASFTNPGINTEAFF
v_gene: TRBV5-1; abundance: .; d_gene: .; j_gene: TRBJ1-2; len: 15; CDR3nt: TGCGCCAGCAGCTTGGCTGCCATTCTGCCGGGGGGCTACACCTTC; CDR3aa: CASSLAAILPGGYTF
v_gene: TRBV28; abundance: .; d_gene: .; j_gene: TRBJ1-3; len: 10; CDR3nt: TGTGCCACCGGGGGAAACACCATATATTTT; CDR3aa: CATGGNTIYF
v_gene: TRBV29-1; abundance: .; d_gene: TRBD1; j_gene: TRBJ2-3; len: 15; CDR3nt: TGCAGCGTCACACTCACGACAGGGGGGTTAGATACGCAGTATTTT; CDR3aa: CSVTLTTGGLDTQYF
v_gene: TRBV5-1; abundance: .; d_gene: .; j_gene: TRBJ1-3; len: 15; CDR3nt: TGCGCCAGCAGCCGGGTGGCGGACTCTGGAAACACCATATATTTT; CDR3aa: CASSRVADSGNTIYF
v_gene: TRBV19; abundance: few; d_gene: .; j_gene: TRBJ1-1; len: 12; CDR3nt: TGTGCCAGTAGTATAAGGCTCCGGGGGGCTTTCTTT; CDR3aa: CASSIRLRGAFF
v_gene: TRBV4-3; abundance: .; d_gene: .; j_gene: TRBJ1-5; len: 15; CDR3nt: TGCGCCAGCAGCCAAGTAAGATGGGGGGACCAGCCCCAGCATTTT; CDR3aa: CASSQVRWGDQPQHF
v_gene: TRBV11-2; abundance: .; d_gene: .; j_gene: TRBJ2-3; len: 14; CDR3nt: TGTGCCAGCAGCTTGGAGCTAGTCACAGATACGCAGTATTTT; CDR3aa: CASSLELVTDTQYF
v_gene: TRBV2; abundance: .; d_gene: .; j_gene: TRBJ1-5; len: 15; CDR3nt: TGTGCCAGCGAGGACGGCAGGGGTGGGAATCAGCCCCAGCATTTT; CDR3aa: CASEDGRGGNQPQHF
v_gene: TRBV5-1; abundance: .; d_gene: TRBD1; j_gene: TRBJ2-7; len: 14; CDR3nt: TGCGCCAGCAGCCCCCCGGGACAGGTCGGCGAGCAGTACTTC; CDR3aa: CASSPPGQVGEQYF
v_gene: TRBV12-5; abundance: .; d_gene: .; j_gene: TRBJ2-2; len: 16; CDR3nt: TGTGCTAGTGGTTTGACAGGACGAATGAACACCGGGGAGCTGTTTTTT; CDR3aa: CASGLTGRMNTGELFF
v_gene: TRBV5-6; abundance: .; d_gene: TRBD2; j_gene: TRBJ2-5; len: 14; CDR3nt: TGTGCCAGCAGCCCTGGCGGGAGGTCAGAGACCCAGTACTTC; CDR3aa: CASSPGGRSETQYF
v_gene: TRBV6-5; abundance: .; d_gene: .; j_gene: TRBJ1-2; len: 11; CDR3nt: TGTGCCAGCAGAGAGGCGGGCCCCTACACCTTC; CDR3aa: CASREAGPYTF
v_gene: TRBV27; abundance: .; d_gene: TRBD1; j_gene: TRBJ2-1; len: 14; CDR3nt: TGTGCCAGCGGTGGGACAGGGGCCTACAATGAGCAGTTCTTC; CDR3aa: CASGGTGAYNEQFF
v_gene: TRBV2; abundance: .; d_gene: TRBD1; j_gene: TRBJ1-5; len: 13; CDR3nt: TGTGCCAGCAGTGTACAGGGGGCTCAGCCCCAGCATTTT; CDR3aa: CASSVQGAQPQHF
v_gene: TRBV4-1; abundance: .; d_gene: .; j_gene: TRBJ2-3; len: 15; CDR3nt: TGCGCCAGCAGCCAAGATAGAGACTTCACAGATACGCAGTATTTT; CDR3aa: CASSQDRDFTDTQYF
v_gene: TRBV6-5; abundance: .; d_gene: TRBD1; j_gene: TRBJ1-1; len: 14; CDR3nt: TGTGCCAGCACCCAAACAGGGGTATTCACTGAAGCTTTCTTT; CDR3aa: CASTQTGVFTEAFF
v_gene: TRBV27; abundance: .; d_gene: TRBD2; j_gene: TRBJ2-5; len: 14; CDR3nt: TGTGCCAGCAGTCCAACGGGGGGTTGGGAGACCCAGTACTTC; CDR3aa: CASSPTGGWETQYF
v_gene: TRBV6-5; abundance: .; d_gene: TRBD2; j_gene: TRBJ2-7; len: 13; CDR3nt: TGTGCCAGCGGAGCGGGGGGCTCCTACGAGCAGTACTTC; CDR3aa: CASGAGGSYEQYF
v_gene: TRBV7-9; abundance: .; d_gene: TRBD2; j_gene: TRBJ2-7; len: 16; CDR3nt: TGTGCCAGCAGCGCGACTAGCCCCAAATTCTCCTACGAGCAGTACTTC; CDR3aa: CASSATSPKFSYEQYF
v_gene: TRBV6-1; abundance: .; d_gene: .; j_gene: TRBJ1-6; len: 15; CDR3nt: TGTGCCAGCAGTGAAACTATCCAGGGTAAATCACCCCTCCACTTT; CDR3aa: CASSETIQGKSPLHF
v_gene: TRBV27; abundance: .; d_gene: .; j_gene: TRBJ2-7; len: 17; CDR3nt: TGTGCCAGCAGTCTTGACCCCCGGAGGGGCGCGTTATACGAGCAGTACTTC; CDR3aa: CASSLDPRRGALYEQYF
v_gene: TRBV11-1; abundance: .; d_gene: .; j_gene: TRBJ1-1; len: 13; CDR3nt: TGTGCCAGCAGCTTAGGGGAGGCAGCCGACGCTTTCTTT; CDR3aa: CASSLGEAADAFF
v_gene: TRBV30; abundance: .; d_gene: TRBD1; j_gene: TRBJ1-2; len: 14; CDR3nt: TGTGCCTGGAGTGGGACAGGGATTAACTATGGCTACACCTTC; CDR3aa: CAWSGTGINYGYTF